Reported below is one T cell receptor beta chain. This entry belongs to a study of blood T cell repertoires in COVID-19. Across the study: The origin of the acute and convalescent COVID-19 samples was the United States, Italy and Spain. The analysed material was cDNA or gDNA that came from T cells, B-cell-depleted T cells, or PBMCs.

The CDR3 covers 16 residues. Germline CDR1 reads MNHEY; CDR2 reads SMNVEV (reference sequence). V dropped 3 bases and J dropped 6; count of bases not matched to a gene: 11. In the original analysis: The assay estimated nucleated cells by amplifying reference gene primers. Produced via immunoSEQ multiplex PCR; TCRdb's table is partial and in-frame only. V and J calls and clone size are those listed in that table; D and trimming were worked out from the DNA. Among approximately 100,000 clones listed, roughly 89% were seen once. The gene calls are TRBV27 and TRBJ2-7, with 10 bases matching TRBD2. Sequenced input: peripheral blood. This receptor was identified in a woman aged 80 or older in a cohort sampled during active COVID-19. The CDR3 loop is CASSFTKAGGPPEQYF. As DNA, the CDR3 is TGTGCCAGCAGTTTCACGAAAGCGGGAGGGCCTCCCGAGCAGTACTTC.